These T cell receptor beta chains were read from a single sample in a study of ipilimumab plus nivolumab after autologous stem cell transplantation. Sequencing used immunoSEQ multiplex PCR; TCRdb keeps in-frame clones, though not all of them. The table records roughly 25,000 clones, about 82% of them present only once. The sequenced sample was PBMCs, obtained in a trial of ipilimumab plus nivolumab as post-transplant consolidation. All receptors derive from a male donor with diffuse large B-cell lymphoma. Each CDR3 is given with its conserved first and last residue. A D gene is named only where the DNA matches it firmly. Some rows have no size entry. The others give once, few or many, or a class for an expanded clone.

>TRBV6-5|15|TRBJ1-2|.|.
CASSPSYRDPYGYTF
TGTGCCAGCAGTCCTTCATACAGGGATCCCTATGGCTACACCTTC
>TRBV5-1|16|TRBJ2-1|TRBD2|.
CASSLQAGGRLDEQFF
TGCGCCAGCAGCCTACAAGCGGGGGGCAGGTTAGATGAGCAGTTCTTC
>TRBV5-1|13|TRBJ1-6|.|.
CASRDGRDSPLHF
TGCGCCAGCCGCGACGGACGGGATTCACCCCTCCACTTT
>TRBV5-1|14|TRBJ1-2|.|few
CASSLGDSNYGYTF
TGCGCCAGCAGCTTGGGGGATTCTAACTATGGCTACACCTTC
>TRBV5-4|15|TRBJ2-5|.|.
CASSYDAGSGETQYF
TGTGCCAGCAGTTATGACGCAGGTTCAGGAGAGACCCAGTACTTC
>TRBV10-2|13|TRBJ2-2|.|.
CASSVQYTGELFF
TGCGCCAGCAGTGTGCAGTATACCGGGGAGCTGTTTTTT
>TRBV4-2|15|TRBJ1-4|TRBD1|.
CASSVGQGRDEKLFF
TGTGCCAGCAGCGTGGGACAGGGTAGGGATGAAAAACTGTTTTTT
>TRBV7-2|17|TRBJ1-2|.|.
CASSLAPYQDSPYGYTF
TGTGCCAGCAGCTTAGCGCCTTACCAGGATTCCCCCTATGGCTACACCTTC
>TRBV4-1|15|TRBJ2-3|.|.
CASSAYGTSTDTQYF
TGCGCCAGCAGCGCTTATGGGACTAGCACAGATACGCAGTATTTT
>TRBV11-2|13|TRBJ1-1|.|.
CASSYRRGTEAFF
TGTGCCAGCAGCTACAGACGTGGCACTGAAGCTTTCTTT
>TRBV27|15|TRBJ1-4|.|once
CASSSSVTSSEKLFF
TGTGCCAGCAGTTCCTCAGTCACGAGTAGTGAAAAACTGTTTTTT
>TRBV19|13|TRBJ2-5|.|.
CASSIALQETQYF
TGTGCCAGTAGTATAGCTCTTCAAGAGACCCAGTACTTC
>TRBV15|18|TRBJ2-3|TRBD2|.
CATSGLRTSGGVTDTQYF
TGTGCCACCAGCGGCCTCAGGACTAGCGGGGGGGTTACAGATACGCAGTATTTT
>TRBV6-4|17|TRBJ1-5|.|.
CASSFAQQGTVGQPQHF
TGTGCCAGCAGTTTCGCCCAACAGGGAACGGTGGGTCAGCCCCAGCATTTT
>TRBV2|16|TRBJ2-2|TRBD1|.
CASRPGTGGLTGELFF
TGTGCCAGCAGACCCGGGACAGGGGGCCTCACCGGGGAGCTGTTTTTT
>TRBV2|11|TRBJ1-6|.|few
CASRYSGPLHF
TGTGCCAGCAGGTATTCTGGACCCCTCCACTTT
>TRBV4-1|16|TRBJ2-3|TRBD2|few
CASSRTSGGAEDTQYF
TGCGCCAGCAGCCGAACTAGCGGGGGGGCCGAAGATACGCAGTATTTT